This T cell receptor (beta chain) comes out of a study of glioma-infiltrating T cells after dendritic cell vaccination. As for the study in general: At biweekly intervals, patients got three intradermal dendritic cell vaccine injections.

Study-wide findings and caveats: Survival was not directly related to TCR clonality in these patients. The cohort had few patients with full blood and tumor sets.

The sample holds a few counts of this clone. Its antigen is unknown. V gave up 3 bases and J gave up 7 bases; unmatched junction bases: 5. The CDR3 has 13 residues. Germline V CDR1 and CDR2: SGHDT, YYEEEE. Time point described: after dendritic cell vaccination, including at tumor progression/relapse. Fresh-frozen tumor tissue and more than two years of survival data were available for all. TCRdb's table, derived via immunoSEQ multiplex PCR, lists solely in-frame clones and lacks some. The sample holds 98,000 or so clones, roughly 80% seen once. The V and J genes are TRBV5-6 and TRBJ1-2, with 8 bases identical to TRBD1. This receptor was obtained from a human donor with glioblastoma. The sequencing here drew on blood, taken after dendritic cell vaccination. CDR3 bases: TGTGCCAGCAGCTCACAGGGGGTAGGTGGCTACACCTTC. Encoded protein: CASSSQGVGGYTF.